The clone carrying this T cell receptor beta chain was observed a few times. CDR3 length: 12 amino acids. Germline CDR1 reads SGHTA; CDR2 reads FQGNSA. The ends were cut back, 1 base at V and 7 bases at J, with 7 bases in the middle. A process of 5'RACE template switching, which added a universal primer site and UMIs, was used to make TCR cDNA. TCRdb re-called the 5' RACE reads with MiXCR, one entry per CDR3 protein. Of about 340,000 distinct CDR3 sequences in the sample, about an eighth were seen once. The sample is drawn from a study of T cells after yellow fever vaccination. The specimen was CD4+ T cells sorted from PBMCs, collected 15 days after the yellow fever booster vaccination. This receptor was identified in a man younger than 35 who received the YFV17D yellow fever vaccine. The V and J genes are TRBV7-2 and TRBJ1-2; unclear D gene. The CDR3 loop is CASSLDGSGYTF. Written as DNA, the CDR3 is TGTGCCAGCAGCTTAGATGGATCTGGCTACACCTTC.